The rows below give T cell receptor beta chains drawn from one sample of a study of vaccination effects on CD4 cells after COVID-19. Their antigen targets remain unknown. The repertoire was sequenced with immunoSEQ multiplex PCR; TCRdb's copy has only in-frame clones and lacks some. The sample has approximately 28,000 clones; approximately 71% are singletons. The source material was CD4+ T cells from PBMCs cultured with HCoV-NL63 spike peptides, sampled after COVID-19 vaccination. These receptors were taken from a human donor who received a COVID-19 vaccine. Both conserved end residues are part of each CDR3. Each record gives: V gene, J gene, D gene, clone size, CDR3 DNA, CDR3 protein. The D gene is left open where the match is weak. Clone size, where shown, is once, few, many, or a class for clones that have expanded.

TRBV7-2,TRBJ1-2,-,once,TGTGCCAGCAGCGAAGGGGGGTACGGTGGCTACACCTTC,CASSEGGYGGYTF
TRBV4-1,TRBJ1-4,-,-,TGCGCCAGCAGCCACCCCCAGGGCAGGGGACGGATAACTAATGAAAAACTGTTTTTT,CASSHPQGRGRITNEKLFF
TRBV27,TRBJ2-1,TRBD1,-,TGTGCCAGCAGTTTATGGGGACAGGGCTACTACAATGAGCAGTTCTTC,CASSLWGQGYYNEQFF
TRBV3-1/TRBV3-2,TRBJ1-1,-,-,TGTGCCAGCAGCCTCGTCGATTGGTCCCCCACTGAAGCTTTCTTT,CASSLVDWSPTEAFF
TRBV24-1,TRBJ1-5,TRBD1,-,TGTGCCACCAGTGATTCGGGACAGGGTAGCAATCAGCCCCAGCATTTT,CATSDSGQGSNQPQHF
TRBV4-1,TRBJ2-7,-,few,TGCGCCAGCAGCCAAGATCTGAGGGCCGGCGGGCAGTACTTC,CASSQDLRAGGQYF
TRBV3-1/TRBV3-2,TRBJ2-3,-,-,TGTGCCAGCAGCCTACTGGCAGATACGCAGTATTTT,CASSLLADTQYF
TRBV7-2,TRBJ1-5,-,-,TGTGCCAGCAGCTTAGTGGCCGGGGGAGCTAGCAATCAGCCCCAGCATTTT,CASSLVAGGASNQPQHF
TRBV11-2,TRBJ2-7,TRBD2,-,TGTGCCAGCAGCTCACAAGGACTAGCGGGGGGCGAGCAGTACTTC,CASSSQGLAGGEQYF
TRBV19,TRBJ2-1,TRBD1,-,TGTGCCAGTAGTATCGGCAGGGGGATTGAGCAGTTCTTC,CASSIGRGIEQFF
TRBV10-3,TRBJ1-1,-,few,TGTGCCATCAGTGAGTCGGTAGCAAAAAACACTGAAGCTTTCTTT,CAISESVAKNTEAFF
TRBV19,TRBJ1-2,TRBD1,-,TGTGCCAGTAGTAGTCGGACAGGGGCGTCATCAATCTATGGCTACACCTTC,CASSSRTGASSIYGYTF
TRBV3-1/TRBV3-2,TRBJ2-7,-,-,TGTGCCAGCAGCCTCACGAAATCCTACGAGCAGTACTTC,CASSLTKSYEQYF
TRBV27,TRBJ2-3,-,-,TGTGCCAGCAGTTTGTTGGGGGGCTCGGGCACAGATACGCAGTATTTT,CASSLLGGSGTDTQYF
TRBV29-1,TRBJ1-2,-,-,TGCAGCGTTGATCAGGGCAAGGTTGGCTACACCTTC,CSVDQGKVGYTF
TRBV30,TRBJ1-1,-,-,TGTGCCTGGAGTGTACCTCGAATCGGGGTTGTTGAAGCTTTCTTT,CAWSVPRIGVVEAFF
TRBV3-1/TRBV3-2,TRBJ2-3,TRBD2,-,TGTGCCAGCAGCCAAGGGACTAGCGGGAAGGGTACAGATACGCAGTATTTT,CASSQGTSGKGTDTQYF
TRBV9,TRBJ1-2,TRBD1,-,TGTGCCAGCAGCGACTACCGAACAGGGGTGGTCGGTGGCTACACCTTC,CASSDYRTGVVGGYTF
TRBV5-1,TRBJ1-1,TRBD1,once,TGCGCCAGCAACCATGCGACAGGGGGAGGCATGAACACTGAAGCTTTCTTT,CASNHATGGGMNTEAFF
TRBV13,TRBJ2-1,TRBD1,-,TGTGCCAGCAGCTCCTCAGGGGGACCAAGCTCCTACAATGAGCAGTTCTTC,CASSSSGGPSSYNEQFF
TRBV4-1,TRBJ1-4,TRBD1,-,TGCGCCAGCAGAGGAAGGACAGGAGTAGGAAAACTGTTTTTT,CASRGRTGVGKLFF
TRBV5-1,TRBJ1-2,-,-,TGCGCCAGCAGCTTGGGAGGGACTAACTATGGCTACACCTTC,CASSLGGTNYGYTF
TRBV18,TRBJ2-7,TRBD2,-,TGTGCCAGCTCACCGACTAGCGGGAGATCCCCCTACGAGCAGTACTTC,CASSPTSGRSPYEQYF
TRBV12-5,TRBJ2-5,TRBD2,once,TGTGCTAGTGGTTTTGGGACTAGCGGGAATTGGTACCAAGAGACCCAGTACTTC,CASGFGTSGNWYQETQYF
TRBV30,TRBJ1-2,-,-,TGTGCCTGGAGTGCCGGGACCGACCTTGGCTACACCTTC,CAWSAGTDLGYTF
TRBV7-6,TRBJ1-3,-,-,TGTGCCAGCAGCTTAGATCCCTCACATCGTAGGCAAATCGGAAACACCATATATTTT,CASSLDPSHRRQIGNTIYF
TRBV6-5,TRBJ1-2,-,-,TGTGCCAGCGGACTCCGGGACCGAAGTGGCTACACCTTC,CASGLRDRSGYTF
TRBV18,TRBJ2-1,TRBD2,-,TGTGCCAGCTCACTGGGATTAGCGGGGAATGAGCAGTTCTTC,CASSLGLAGNEQFF
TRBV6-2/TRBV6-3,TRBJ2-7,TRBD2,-,TGTGCCAGCAGTTACGGGACTAGCGGTTACGAGCAGTACTTC,CASSYGTSGYEQYF
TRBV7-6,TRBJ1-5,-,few,TGTGCCAGCAGTCTAACCTCGACTAGTCAGCCCCAGCATTTT,CASSLTSTSQPQHF
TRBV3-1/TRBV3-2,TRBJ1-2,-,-,TGTGCCAGCAGCCACCTCGCCAGACTGACTGGGTATGGCTACACCTTC,CASSHLARLTGYGYTF
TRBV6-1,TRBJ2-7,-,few,TGTGCCAGCAGTGAAGGACTTCCCTACGAGCAGTACTTC,CASSEGLPYEQYF
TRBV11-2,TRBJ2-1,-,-,TGTGCCAGCAGCTTAGTAGAGTTGGCTGAGCAGTTCTTC,CASSLVELAEQFF
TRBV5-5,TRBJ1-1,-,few,TGTGCCAGCAGCCCCAACACTGAAGCTTTCTTT,CASSPNTEAFF
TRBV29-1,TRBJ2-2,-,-,TGCAGCGTTGTATGGGGGCGAGTATCCGGGGAGCTGTTTTTT,CSVVWGRVSGELFF
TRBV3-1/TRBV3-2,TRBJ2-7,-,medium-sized,TGTGCCAGCAACGGACCTGGGGAAACCTACGAGCAGTACTTC,CASNGPGETYEQYF
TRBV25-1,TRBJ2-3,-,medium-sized,TGTGCCAGCAGTTCCTCCTCAGATACGCAGTATTTT,CASSSSSDTQYF
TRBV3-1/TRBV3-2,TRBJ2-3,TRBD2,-,TGTGCCAGCAGCCAAGATTGGGGGACTAGGACAGATACGCAGTATTTT,CASSQDWGTRTDTQYF
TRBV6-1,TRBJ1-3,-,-,TGTGCCAGCAGTGAAGAGTCAAGCGGGGGAAACACCATATATTTT,CASSEESSGGNTIYF